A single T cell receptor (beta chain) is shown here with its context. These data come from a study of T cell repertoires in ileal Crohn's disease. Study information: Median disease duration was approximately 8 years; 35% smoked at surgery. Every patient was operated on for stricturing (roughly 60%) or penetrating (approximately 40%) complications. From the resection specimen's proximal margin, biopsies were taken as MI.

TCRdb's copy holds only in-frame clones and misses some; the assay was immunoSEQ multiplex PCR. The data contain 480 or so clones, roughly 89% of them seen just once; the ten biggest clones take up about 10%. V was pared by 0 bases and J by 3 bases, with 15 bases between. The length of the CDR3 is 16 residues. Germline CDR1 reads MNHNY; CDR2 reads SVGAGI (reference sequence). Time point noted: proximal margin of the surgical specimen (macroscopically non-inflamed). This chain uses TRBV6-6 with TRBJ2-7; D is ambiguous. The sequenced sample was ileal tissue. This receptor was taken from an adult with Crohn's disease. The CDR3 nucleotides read TGTGCCAGCAGTTACTCCTCCAAACCACAGAGCTACGAGCAGTACTTC. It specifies CASSYSSKPQSYEQYF.